This T cell receptor beta chain originates from a study of T cell clonality in common variable immunodeficiency. Notes on the study in general: Reportedly, TCR beta sequences from common variable immunodeficiency showed fewer deletions and N-nucleotide insertions.

The table lists this clone with many counts. What it binds is not known. The read finishes 3 residues shy of the CDR3 end, and the germline J gene is used to complete it. The germline V and J ends were trimmed by 4 bases and 0 bases, with 10 bases remaining between them. This CDR3 contains 13 residues. Germline V CDR1 and CDR2: DFQATT, SNEGSKA (reference sequence). The assay was immunoSEQ multiplex PCR, and TCRdb's table has in-frame clones only and misses some. Observed are approximately 44,000 clones, no singletons, with the top ten taking approximately 3%. V gene TRBV20-1 combines with J gene TRBJ2-7; D ambiguous. The sequencing sample was made of peripheral blood mononuclear cells. The sequence came from a person aged 18 to 75 in good health. This CDR3 reads CSAITRSSYEQYF. The DNA read from the CDR3 is TGCAGTGCTATTACCAGAAGCTCCTACGAG.